The source of this T cell receptor beta chain is a study of cytomegalovirus exposure and HLA in healthy donors. Study-level points and caveats: Cytomegalovirus association was assigned to approximately 160 TCR beta chains. While the bulk of TCR sequences proved rare, some public TCRs turned up in many donors.

Trimming pared 1 base from V and 2 bases from J, leaving 11 bases between. The germline V gene encodes CDR1 PRHDT and CDR2 FYEKMQ (reference sequence). The CDR3 covers 15 residues. Turning to this clone: Its target is unknown.

Only in-frame clones appear in the TCRdb table, and some are missing; sequencing was by immunoSEQ multiplex PCR. The sample includes some 140,000 clones, about 90% of them seen just once. Donors came from a validation cohort of over a hundred subjects, distinct from the first 666-subject cohort. The V gene is TRBV13, the J gene TRBJ1-1, with D maybe TRBD1 (6 bases). This sequence was found in a man aged 18-30 years in good health and CMV-seronegative. Material for sequencing was PBMCs. The CDR3 sequence is CASSLATGTNTEAFF. CDR3 bases: TGTGCCAGCAGCTTAGCGACAGGAACAAACACTGAAGCTTTCTTT.